Listed below are T cell receptor beta chains from one sample, sequenced in a study of cytomegalovirus exposure and HLA in healthy donors. Sequencing was performed with immunoSEQ multiplex PCR; in TCRdb, only in-frame clones are kept and a portion is missing. The top ten hold less than 5% of the sample, which has about 120,000 clones, roughly 78% seen once. The specimen was PBMCs. The receptors originated from a man younger than 45 in good health and CMV-seronegative. Each CDR3 is given with its conserved first and last residue. The D gene is left open where the match is weak. The size field is filled for only some rows; it gives once, few, many or a size class.

V gene,clone size,D gene,J gene,CDR3 DNA,CDR3 protein
TRBV7-7,NA,NA,TRBJ2-6,TGTGCCATAGGGGCATCCGGGGCCAACGTCCTGACTTTC,CAIGASGANVLTF
TRBV27,NA,NA,TRBJ1-6,TGTGCCAGCAGTTTATACCCGACAGATGCTTTTAATTCACCCCTCCACTTT,CASSLYPTDAFNSPLHF
TRBV4-1,NA,TRBD2,TRBJ2-7,TGCGCCAGCAGCCAAACCCAGCGGGGGGACTACGAGCAGTACTTC,CASSQTQRGDYEQYF
TRBV15,once,TRBD1,TRBJ1-5,TGTGCCACCAGTCAAGGACAGGGGTCCCAGCCCCAGCATTTT,CATSQGQGSQPQHF
TRBV5-1,NA,NA,TRBJ2-1,TGCGCCAGCAGCTTGGGTCAGGGTAAAAATGAGCAGTTCTTC,CASSLGQGKNEQFF
TRBV5-8,NA,NA,TRBJ1-1,TGTGCCAGCAGCTTAGGGGTTGGGACTGAAGCTTTCTTT,CASSLGVGTEAFF
TRBV29-1,few,NA,TRBJ1-3,TGCAGCGTTGTGGTAGACTCTGGAAACACCATATATTTT,CSVVVDSGNTIYF
TRBV28,NA,NA,TRBJ1-4,TGTGCCAGCAGCCTTGATAACTTTAGAGTTGAAAAACTGTTTTTT,CASSLDNFRVEKLFF
TRBV4-3,NA,NA,TRBJ1-2,TGCGCCAGCAGTTCCTTGGAGGACCATGGCTACACCTTC,CASSSLEDHGYTF
TRBV28,once,NA,TRBJ1-5,TGTGCCAGCAGTTTAAGGTTCGGGGTTAGCAATCAGCCCCAGCATTTT,CASSLRFGVSNQPQHF
TRBV5-1,NA,TRBD1,TRBJ1-1,TGCGCCAGCAGCTGGACAGGTTTGGAAGCCTTCTTT,CASSWTGLEAFF
TRBV6-1,NA,NA,TRBJ1-1,TGTGCCAGCAGTTCATCAGGGAACACTGAAGCTTTCTTT,CASSSSGNTEAFF
TRBV2,NA,NA,TRBJ1-5,TGTGCCAGCAGTGACGGCAATCAGCCCCAGCATTTT,CASSDGNQPQHF
TRBV6-6,NA,TRBD1,TRBJ2-7,TGTGCCAGCAATATAAACAGGGGCTACGAGCAGTACTTC,CASNINRGYEQYF
TRBV23-1,NA,NA,TRBJ2-2,TGCGCCAGCAGTCAATCGGCCCGGGGGTCCACAGGACCGGTCACCGGGGAGCTGTTTTTT,CASSQSARGSTGPVTGELFF
TRBV7-6,NA,NA,TRBJ2-3,TGTGCCAGCAGCTTAGCGTACGAGGATACGCAGTATTTT,CASSLAYEDTQYF
TRBV19,NA,TRBD1,TRBJ1-5,TGTGCCAGTAGTATCAAACCGGGACAGACTAACAATCAGCCCCAGCATTTT,CASSIKPGQTNNQPQHF
TRBV7-3,once,NA,TRBJ1-1,TGTGCCAGCAGCTTAATGGCCAACACTGAAGCTTTCTTT,CASSLMANTEAFF
TRBV5-4,NA,TRBD2,TRBJ2-3,TGTGCCAGCAGCTTAGGACTAGCGGGAGGGAGCACAGATACGCAGTATTTT,CASSLGLAGGSTDTQYF
TRBV5-1,NA,TRBD1,TRBJ1-1,TGCGCCAGCAGCTTAACAGGGGGCGGGACTGAAGCTTTCTTT,CASSLTGGGTEAFF
TRBV19,once,NA,TRBJ2-7,TGTGCCAGTAGATCCGACCCTCTGGGACAACACTACGAGCAGTACTTC,CASRSDPLGQHYEQYF
TRBV7-9,NA,TRBD1,TRBJ2-2,TGTTCCAGCAGCTCCCGGGACAGGGGACTCGCGAACACCGGGGAGCTGTTTTTT,CSSSSRDRGLANTGELFF
TRBV2,NA,NA,TRBJ1-1,TGTGCCAGCAGCCTTCCCGGGGGGGGGATAGAGACTGAAGCTTTCTTT,CASSLPGGGIETEAFF
TRBV27,NA,NA,TRBJ2-7,TGTGCCAGCGGACAGAGAATCTACGAGCAGTACTTC,CASGQRIYEQYF
TRBV6-5,few,NA,TRBJ1-2,TGTGCCAGCAGTTACTACCCAGGGGATGGCTACACCTTC,CASSYYPGDGYTF
TRBV2,NA,NA,TRBJ1-5,TGTGCCAGCAGTGAAGTCCAGGGCCGGTTTGGCAATCAGCCCCAGCATTTT,CASSEVQGRFGNQPQHF
TRBV9,NA,TRBD2,TRBJ2-2,TGTGCCAGCAGCGTAGCGGTTAGCGGGGGGGCCACCGGGGAGCTGTTTTTT,CASSVAVSGGATGELFF
TRBV6-5,NA,TRBD1,TRBJ2-7,TGTGCCAGCAGTTACTCGGGACAGGGAGACCTCTACGAGCAGTACTTC,CASSYSGQGDLYEQYF
TRBV4-3,few,TRBD1,TRBJ2-7,TGCGCCAGCAGCCAAGATACGGGACAGGGTGGGAACGAGCAGTACTTC,CASSQDTGQGGNEQYF
TRBV10-3,NA,TRBD2,TRBJ2-5,TGTGCCATCGGGCTGGGGAGCGGGGAGAGAGGCGAGACCCAGTACTTC,CAIGLGSGERGETQYF
TRBV2,NA,NA,TRBJ1-5,TGTGCCAGCAGTACCCGGGACATGGAGCAGCCCCAGCATTTT,CASSTRDMEQPQHF